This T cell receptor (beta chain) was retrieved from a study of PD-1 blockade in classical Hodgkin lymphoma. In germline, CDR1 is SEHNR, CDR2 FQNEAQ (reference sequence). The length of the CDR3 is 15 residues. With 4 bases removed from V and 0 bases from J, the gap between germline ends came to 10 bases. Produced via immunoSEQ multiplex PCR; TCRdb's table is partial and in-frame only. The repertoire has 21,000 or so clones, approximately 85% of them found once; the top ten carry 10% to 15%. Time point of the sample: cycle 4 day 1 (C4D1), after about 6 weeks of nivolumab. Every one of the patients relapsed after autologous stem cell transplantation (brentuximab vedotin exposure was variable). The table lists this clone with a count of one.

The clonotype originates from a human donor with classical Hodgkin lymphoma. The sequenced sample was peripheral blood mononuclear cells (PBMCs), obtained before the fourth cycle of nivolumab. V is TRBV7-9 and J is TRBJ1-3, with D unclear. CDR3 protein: CASSSTGNSGNTIYF. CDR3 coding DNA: TGTGCCAGCAGCTCGACGGGAAACTCTGGAAACACCATATATTTT.